These 11 T cell receptor beta chains came from one sample sequenced in a study of blood T cell repertoires in COVID-19. Profiling relied on immunoSEQ multiplex PCR, and the TCRdb table lists in-frame clones only, not all of them. The sample yields roughly 280,000 clones, around 87% seen once. Sequences were obtained from PBMCs or T cells enriched from blood (not recorded which). These receptors originate from a woman in her late teens or twenties who had recovered from COVID-19.

The genes are TRBV5-1 and TRBJ2-2; 11 bases fit TRBD2. The CDR3 extends over 18 amino acids. Germline V lookup: CDR1 SGHRS, CDR2 YFSETQ. J gave up 7 bases and V 0 bases, and 11 bases lay outside the gene matches. In nucleotides, the CDR3 is TGCGCCAGCAGCTTGGCGTTGGGACTAGCGGACCGGGGCGGGGAGCTGTTTTTT. Protein sequence: CASSLALGLADRGGELFF.

J is TRBJ1-3 and V is TRBV19; TRBD1 matches 7 bases. The V segment lost 5 bases and the J segment 0 bases; nucleotides outside the gene matches: 13. Germline V lookup: CDR1 LNHDA, CDR2 SQIVND (reference sequence). CDR3 length: 18 residues. The chain's CDR3 is CASSPWDSPFSSGNTIYF. CDR3 DNA: TGTGCCAGTAGTCCCTGGGACAGCCCGTTTTCCTCTGGAAACACCATATATTTT.

V usage is TRBV6-6 and J usage is TRBJ2-1, with 7 bases aligning to TRBD2. The germline V gene encodes CDR1 MNHNY and CDR2 SVGAGI (reference sequence). The length of the CDR3 is 16 residues. V trimming: 6 bases; J trimming: 0 bases; junction bases outside the gene matches: 8. CDR3: CASRAFGGSSYNEQFF. The CDR3 region has the DNA TGTGCCAGCAGGGCCTTCGGGGGGAGCTCCTACAATGAGCAGTTCTTC.

The chain couples TRBV5-1 to TRBJ2-1; 8 positions match TRBD2. This CDR3 spans 20 amino acids. Germline V gives CDR1 SGHRS, CDR2 YFSETQ. V shed 1 base, J shed 0 bases, and the junction held 15 bases outside the gene matches. The CDR3 loop reads CASSLLWRGAKLSSYNEQFF. CDR3 DNA sequence: TGCGCCAGCAGCTTGCTCTGGCGGGGGGCCAAATTAAGCTCCTACAATGAGCAGTTCTTC.

The J gene is TRBJ1-6, the V gene TRBV4-2; D may be TRBD1 (6 bases). The CDR3 has 14 amino acids. V was trimmed by 2 bases and J by 6 bases, leaving 8 bases between them. The V gene's germline CDR1 is LGHNA and CDR2 YNFKEQ. The CDR3 nucleotides read TGTGCCAGCAGCCAACAGGGGCCTAATTCACCCCTCCACTTT. Translated: CASSQQGPNSPLHF.

The V call is TRBV5-4, the J call TRBJ2-7, with D possibly matching TRBD1 (6 bases). V was shortened by 3 bases and J by 0 bases, with 16 bases between the two germline ends. This CDR3 region has 16 residues. Germline V gene sequence: CDR1 SGHNT, CDR2 YYREEE (reference sequence). The CDR3 nucleotides are TGTGCCAGCAGCTCAGCCGACAGGTACAGCTCCTACGAGCAGTACTTC. The encoded protein is CASSSADRYSSYEQYF.

This clone occurred once. V and J are TRBV2 and TRBJ2-1; 8 nucleotides align to TRBD2. The CDR3 has 16 amino acids. Germline values: CDR1 SNHLY, CDR2 FYNNEI. Unmatched junction bases numbered 9, after V lost 6 bases and J lost 2 bases. The CDR3 nucleotides read TGTGCCAGCAGCGAGGGACCGGGGGGGCCCTACAATGAGCAGTTCTTC. It specifies CASSEGPGGPYNEQFF.

This clone was recorded once. The chain employs TRBV19 and TRBJ1-6; 7 bases are a match to TRBD1. Germline values: CDR1 LNHDA, CDR2 SQIVND (reference sequence). The trim removed 0 bases at V and 0 bases at J, leaving 2 bases unmatched. The CDR3 is 17 amino acids. CDR3 DNA sequence: TGTGCCAGTAGTATAGACAGGGGGAGCTCCTATAATTCACCCCTCCACTTT. Translation gives CASSIDRGSSYNSPLHF. The full variable domain, rest sourced from reference TRBV19 and TRBJ1-6, is DGGITQSPKYLFRKEGQNVTLSCEQNLNHDAMYWYRQDPGQGLRLIYYSQIVNDFQKGDIAEGYSVSREKKESFPLTVTSAQKNPTAFYLCASSIDRGSSYNSPLHFGNGTRLTVT.

This clone was observed a handful of times. The rearrangement uses TRBV10-1 and TRBJ2-7; TRBD2 matches 11 bases. Germline V CDR1 and CDR2: WNHNN, SYGVQD (reference sequence). The J segment lost 4 bases and the V segment lost 4 bases, leaving 6 bases of the junction unmatched. The CDR3 loop spans 15 amino acids. The CDR3 is CASSGSGGASYEQYF. CDR3 DNA: TGCGCCAGCAGTGGTAGCGGGGGGGCCTCGTACGAGCAGTACTTC.

This clone was detected only a few times. This chain connects TRBV19 to TRBJ1-2; D gene unclear. The CDR3 consists of 15 residues. Between the trimmed V and J ends, which lost 3 bases and 0 bases, there was a span of 11 bases. Per germline, CDR1 LNHDA and CDR2 SQIVND (reference sequence). The CDR3 coding sequence is TGTGCCAGTAGTATCTCCAGGAACACTAACTATGGCTACACCTTC. The encoded protein is CASSISRNTNYGYTF.

J is TRBJ2-4 and V is TRBV30; weak D call: TRBD2 (6 bases). The CDR3 spans 16 residues. CDR1 and CDR2 from the germline V gene are GTSNPN and SVGIG (reference sequence). The germline V and J ends were trimmed by 0 bases and 0 bases, with 12 bases remaining between them. CDR3 sequence (DNA): TGTGCCTGGAGTGTAATGGGACTTCTAGCCAAAAACATTCAGTACTTC. Translation gives CAWSVMGLLAKNIQYF.